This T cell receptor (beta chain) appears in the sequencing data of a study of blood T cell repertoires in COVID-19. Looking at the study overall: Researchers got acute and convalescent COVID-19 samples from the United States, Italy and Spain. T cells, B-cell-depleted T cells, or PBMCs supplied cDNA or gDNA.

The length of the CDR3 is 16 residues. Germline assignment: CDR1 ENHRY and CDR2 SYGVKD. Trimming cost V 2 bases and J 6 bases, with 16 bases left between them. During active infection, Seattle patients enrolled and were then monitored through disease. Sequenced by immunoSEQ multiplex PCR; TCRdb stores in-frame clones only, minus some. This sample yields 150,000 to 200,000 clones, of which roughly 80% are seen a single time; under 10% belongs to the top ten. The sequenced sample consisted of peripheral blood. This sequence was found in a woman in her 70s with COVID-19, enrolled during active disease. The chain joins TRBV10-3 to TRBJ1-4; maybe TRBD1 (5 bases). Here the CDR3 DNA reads TGTGCCATCAGTGAGGGCCCAGGGAAGGGGCATGAAAAACTGTTTTTT. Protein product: CAISEGPGKGHEKLFF.